The 28 T cell receptor beta chains below come from one sample, sequenced in a study of monozygotic twins with inflammatory bowel disease. TCRdb reprocessed the 5' RACE reads and reports one entry per CDR3 protein, with no DNA. This sample's clone table lists 420,000 or so distinct CDR3 sequences. The sequenced sample consisted of blood. The source of these receptors is a human donor with ulcerative colitis or Crohn's disease, or a healthy co-twin of an affected twin (not recorded which).

V and J are TRBV27 and TRBJ2-7; the TCRdb D gene call, TRBD2, has no DNA to confirm it. Per germline, CDR1 MNHEY and CDR2 SMNVEV (reference sequence). The CDR3 is made up of 15 amino acids. CDR3 sequence reads: CASSRRGTFLYEQYF.

This sequence joins TRBV12-3 or TRBV12-4 and TRBJ2-4; TCRdb designates TRBD1, a call that cannot be tested without DNA. The CDR3 covers 14 residues. This CDR3 is CASSLDGTPNIQYF.

The rearrangement uses TRBV5-6 and TRBJ2-5; the D call from TCRdb, TRBD2, cannot be confirmed without DNA. There are 14 residues in the CDR3. Per the germline V gene, CDR1 is SGHDT and CDR2 is YYEEEE. Here the CDR3 reads CASSPRGLQETQYF.

The V gene is TRBV27, the J gene TRBJ2-1; no DNA is available, so the TRBD1 call from TCRdb remains unchecked. CDR1 and CDR2 from the germline V gene are MNHEY and SMNVEV (reference sequence). CDR3 length: 13 amino acids. The CDR3 reads CASRTWLGGEQFF.

The chain employs TRBV6-2 or TRBV6-3 and TRBJ2-7. The CDR3 runs 14 residues. The germline V gene encodes CDR1 MNHEY and CDR2 SVGEGT. The CDR3 sequence is CASTYPGGTYEQYF.

This chain connects TRBV20-1 to TRBJ2-2; the D call of TRBD2 rests on TCRdb alone, since no DNA is present to check it. The CDR3 totals 14 residues. Germline V gene data show CDR1 as DFQATT and CDR2 as SNEGSKA (reference sequence). Here the CDR3 reads CSARRLAGGEELFF.

The rearrangement links TRBV6-2 or TRBV6-3 to TRBJ2-2; the D call of TRBD1 rests on TCRdb alone, since no DNA is present to check it. CDR1 and CDR2 from the germline V gene are MNHEY and SVGEGT. The CDR3 is made up of 17 amino acids. This CDR3 reads CASSYPSALGLRRELFF.

V gene TRBV6-2 or TRBV6-3 combines with J gene TRBJ2-7; TCRdb picks TRBD2, but there is no DNA to check that call. The V gene's germline CDR1 is MNHEY and CDR2 SVGEGT. CDR3 length: 14 amino acids. The CDR3 region is CASSLAGAYYEQYF.

This rearrangement joins TRBV5-1 to TRBJ1-1; TCRdb returns TRBD1, unconfirmable since there is no DNA. The length of the CDR3 is 14 residues. Germline V lookup: CDR1 SGHRS, CDR2 YFSETQ. The CDR3: CASSLMGQSREAFF.

V usage is TRBV7-9 and J usage is TRBJ2-2; TCRdb's D call, TRBD2, is unchecked because there is no DNA. The germline CDR1 and CDR2 sequences are SEHNR and FQNEAQ (reference sequence). CDR3 size: 16 residues. CDR3 amino acids: CASSLVTSTNIGELFF.

This chain joins TRBV10-3 and TRBJ2-1; the D call of TRBD1 rests on TCRdb alone, since no DNA is present to check it. Germline assignment: CDR1 ENHRY and CDR2 SYGVKD. CDR3 length equals 15 residues. This CDR3 is CAIGGAGGNLDEQFF.

The V gene is TRBV5-1, the J gene TRBJ2-2. CDR1 SGHRS and CDR2 YFSETQ come from the germline V gene. The CDR3 length is 14 residues. CDR3 amino acids: CASSSDTHTGELFF. Full variable domain (remainder filled in from reference TRBV5-1 and TRBJ2-2): KAGVTQTPRYLIKTRGQQVTLSCSPISGHRSVSWYQQTPGQGLQFLFEYFSETQRNKGNFPGRFSGRQFSNSRSEMNVSTLELGDSALYLCASSSDTHTGELFFGEGSRLTVL.

The genes are TRBV7-2 and TRBJ2-7; the TCRdb call, TRBD1, lacks DNA for checking. Germline lookup yields CDR1 SGHTA and CDR2 FQGNSA. This CDR3 contains 14 residues. CDR3 in amino acids: CASSLGGSDYEQYF.

The chain joins TRBV9 to TRBJ2-7; as DNA is missing, the TRBD2 call by TCRdb cannot be tested. The CDR3 is 15 residues long. Looked up from germline, CDR1 is SGDLS and CDR2 is YYNGEE. The CDR3 reads CASSPRLAGSYEQYF.

V usage is TRBV5-4 and J usage is TRBJ1-1. There are 14 residues in the CDR3. Germline values: CDR1 SGHNT, CDR2 YYREEE (reference sequence). The CDR3 here is CASSSFSSETEAFF.

Here the CDR3 reads CASSFEGGTEAFF. The genes are TRBV5-1 and TRBJ1-1; TCRdb names TRBD1, which stays unverified in the absence of DNA. Germline CDR1 is SGHRS and CDR2 is YFSETQ. The CDR3 runs 13 residues.

The V and J genes are TRBV5-1 and TRBJ1-4. The germline V gene has CDR1 SGHRS and CDR2 YFSETQ. The CDR3 consists of 14 residues. This chain's CDR3 is CASRSGGSNEKLFF.

The CDR3 protein is CASSLTRASGFGDTQYF. This chain connects TRBV7-2 to TRBJ2-3; without DNA, the TCRdb call of TRBD2 cannot be checked. Looked up from germline, CDR1 is SGHTA and CDR2 is FQGNSA. The CDR3 runs to 17 residues.

CDR3 sequence: CASSRRDHYNEQFF. The rearrangement links TRBV3-1 to TRBJ2-1; TCRdb returns TRBD1, unconfirmable since there is no DNA. The V gene's germline CDR1 is LGHDT and CDR2 YNNKEL (reference sequence). The CDR3 runs to 14 residues.

The chain uses TRBV7-6 and TRBJ1-3; TCRdb calls TRBD1, which cannot be checked without DNA. This CDR3 is 15 amino acids long. Germline V gene data show CDR1 as SGHVS and CDR2 as FNYEAQ. The CDR3 sequence is CASSPSRGAGNTIYF.

The CDR3 reads CASSEPGLAYEQYF. This rearrangement joins TRBV10-2 to TRBJ2-7; without DNA, the TCRdb call of TRBD2 cannot be checked. The CDR3 length is 14 residues. Germline V gene lookup returns CDR1 WSHSY and CDR2 SAAADI.

The V call is TRBV14, the J call TRBJ2-3; TCRdb names TRBD1, which stays unverified in the absence of DNA. CDR3 length: 15 residues. Germline V gene sequence: CDR1 SGHDN, CDR2 FVKESK. This CDR3 is CASSQAGGLTDTQYF.

This sequence joins TRBV7-6 and TRBJ2-3; the TRBD2 assignment by TCRdb is unverifiable without DNA. Germline loops: CDR1 SGHVS, CDR2 FNYEAQ. CDR3 length: 16 amino acids. CDR3 sequence reads: CASSLEPSGRARSQYF.

The V and J genes are TRBV27 and TRBJ2-5; the TRBD1 assignment by TCRdb is unverifiable without DNA. Germline CDR1 MNHEY, CDR2 SMNVEV (reference sequence). There are 17 residues in the CDR3. The CDR3 loop is CASSAETGGMLGRTQYF.

The chain links TRBV20-1 to TRBJ1-1. Germline V gene lookup returns CDR1 DFQATT and CDR2 SNEGSKA (reference sequence). The CDR3 is 12 residues long. The CDR3 loop reads CSASPAGTEAFF.

The chain is built from TRBV19 and TRBJ2-1. The CDR3 has 12 amino acids. The V gene's germline CDR1 is LNHDA and CDR2 SQIVND (reference sequence). The CDR3 reads CVSSQKNNEQFF. Looking up the rest from reference TRBV19 and TRBJ2-1 gives the full variable domain: DGGITQSPKYLFRKEGQNVTLSCEQNLNHDAMYWYRQDPGQGLRLIYYSQIVNDFQKGDIAEGYSVSREKKESFPLTVTSAQKNPTAFYLCVSSQKNNEQFFGPGTRLTVL.

The rearrangement joins TRBV20-1 to TRBJ2-5; TCRdb lists TRBD1, though no DNA is available to test this call. Germline CDR1 DFQATT, CDR2 SNEGSKA (reference sequence). The CDR3 covers 14 residues. The CDR3 sequence is CSAADSIIRETQYF.

The chain uses TRBV5-1 and TRBJ2-1; TCRdb gives TRBD1 as the D gene, but with no DNA this cannot be confirmed. Germline V lookup: CDR1 SGHRS, CDR2 YFSETQ. This CDR3 has 14 residues. CDR3 sequence reads: CASSLDDRRQEQFF.